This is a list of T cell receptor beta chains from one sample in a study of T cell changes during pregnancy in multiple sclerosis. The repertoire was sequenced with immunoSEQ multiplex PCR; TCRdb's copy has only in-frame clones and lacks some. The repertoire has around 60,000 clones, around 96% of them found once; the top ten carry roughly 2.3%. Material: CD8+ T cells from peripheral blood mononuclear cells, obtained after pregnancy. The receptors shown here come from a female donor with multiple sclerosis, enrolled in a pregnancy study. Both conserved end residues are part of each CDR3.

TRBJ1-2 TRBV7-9 CASSYTGQGGYGYTF
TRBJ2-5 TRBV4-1 CASSQDWRTQYF
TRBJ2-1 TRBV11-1 CASSLVSGRGNEQFF
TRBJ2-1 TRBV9 CASSVVAGAGNEQFF
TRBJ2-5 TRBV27 CASSWGGRWRETQYF
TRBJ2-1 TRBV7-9 CASSLSEQFF
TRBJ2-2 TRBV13 CASSLGLNTGELFF
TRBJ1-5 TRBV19 CASTGTDSNQPQHF
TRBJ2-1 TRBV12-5 CASGQYPGGSAYNEQFF
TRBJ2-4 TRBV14 CASSRQGRSDIQYF
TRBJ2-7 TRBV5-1 CASSLFTSARSYEQYF
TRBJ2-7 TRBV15 CATSRNRLRHEQYF
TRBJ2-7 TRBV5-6 CASTYFRTGGGSYEQYF
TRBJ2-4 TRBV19 CASSIGFGQAKNIQYF
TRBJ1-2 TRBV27 CASKHDRFHGYTF
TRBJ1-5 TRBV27 CASSLSGWSNQPQHF
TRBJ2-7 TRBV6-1 CASSDWGREQYF
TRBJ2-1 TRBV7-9 CASSFGGSVNEQFF
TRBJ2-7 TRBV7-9 CASSAPQGIGSYEQYF
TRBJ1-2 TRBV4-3 CASSQDFPGNYGYTF
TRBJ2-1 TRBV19 CASSWGGPNEQFF
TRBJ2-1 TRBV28 CASRETDRNYNEQFF